This record covers a single TCR beta chain. The antigen remains undetermined. This sample was taken from a study of post-analysis software for immune sequencing data. J gave up 4 bases and V 4 bases, and 7 bases lay outside the gene matches. The germline gives CDR1 SGHDT, CDR2 YYEEEE. The CDR3 is 17 residues long. Findings of the study overall: Pronounced co-clustering by F measure was evident among identically batched samples. In patients, five or six TRBV segments were more frequent than in controls, with TRBV5-6, TRBV5-1 and TRBV20-1 among them.

TCR beta cDNA libraries included unique molecular identifiers. TCRdb reprocessed the PCR reads with MiXCR, giving one entry per CDR3 protein. Counted here are some 260,000 distinct CDR3 sequences, roughly a third occurring once; the ten biggest clones make up roughly 4.8%. The sequencing input was blood. V gene TRBV5-6 combines with J gene TRBJ2-3; 15 bases map to TRBD2. The TCR was taken from a girl aged 5-17 years with multiple sclerosis. The CDR3 nucleotides read TGTGCCAGCAGCCTCCGGACTAGCGGGGGGGCCGCAGATACGCAGTATTTT. This sequence encodes CASSLRTSGGAADTQYF.